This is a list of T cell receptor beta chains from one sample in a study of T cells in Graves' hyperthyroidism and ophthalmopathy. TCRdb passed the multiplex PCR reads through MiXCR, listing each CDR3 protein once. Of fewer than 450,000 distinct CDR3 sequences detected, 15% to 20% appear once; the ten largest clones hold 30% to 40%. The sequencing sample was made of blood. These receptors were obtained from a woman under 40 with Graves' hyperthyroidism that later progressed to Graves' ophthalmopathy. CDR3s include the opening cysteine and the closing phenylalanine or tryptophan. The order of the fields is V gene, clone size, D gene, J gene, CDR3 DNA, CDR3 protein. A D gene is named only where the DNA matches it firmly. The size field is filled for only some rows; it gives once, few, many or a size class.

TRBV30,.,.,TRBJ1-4,TGTGCCTGGAGTGTATCCATGGGGCTTGAAAAACTGTTTTTT,CAWSVSMGLEKLFF
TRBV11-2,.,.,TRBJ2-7,TGTGCCAGCAGCTGGACAGTTCAGTCCTACGAGCAGTACTTC,CASSWTVQSYEQYF
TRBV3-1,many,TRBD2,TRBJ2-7,TGTGCCAGCAGCCTGGCGGGGGGGGAGCCTGTCTACGAGCAGTACTTC,CASSLAGGEPVYEQYF
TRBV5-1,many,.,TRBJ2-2,TGCGCCAGCAGCTTGATCGACGTGGGGACCGGGGAGCTGTTTTTT,CASSLIDVGTGELFF
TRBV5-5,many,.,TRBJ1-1,TGTGCCAGCAGCTTGGGGGGGGACCCTGAAGCTTTCTTT,CASSLGGDPEAFF
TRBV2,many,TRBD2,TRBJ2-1,TGTGCCAGCAGGGGACTAGCCCCGGGAGGTGGCTCCTACAATGAGCAGTTCTTC,CASRGLAPGGGSYNEQFF
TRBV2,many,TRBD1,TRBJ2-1,TGTGCCAGCAGGGGACAGATAGCGAGCTCCTACAATGAGCAGTTCTTC,CASRGQIASSYNEQFF
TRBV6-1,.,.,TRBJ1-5,TGTGCCAGCAGTGAGTATCAGCCCCAGCATTTT,CASSEYQPQHF
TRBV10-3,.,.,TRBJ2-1,TGTGCCATCAGTCGTCGAGAGGGAAACGATAATGAGCAGTTCTTC,CAISRREGNDNEQFF
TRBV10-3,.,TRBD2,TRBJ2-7,TGTGCCATCGGGAGAGAGGGACTAGCGCCAACCTACGAGCAGTACTTC,CAIGREGLAPTYEQYF
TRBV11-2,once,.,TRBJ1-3,TGTGCCAGCAGCTTACGACCGCAGGGTGGAGGAAACACCATATATTTT,CASSLRPQGGGNTIYF
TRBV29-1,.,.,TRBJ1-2,TGCAGCGCCAGGTCCACAGTCTATGGCTACACCTTC,CSARSTVYGYTF
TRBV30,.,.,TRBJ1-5,TGTGCCTGGAGTACCGTAGGCAGAAACAATCAGCCCCAGCATTTT,CAWSTVGRNNQPQHF
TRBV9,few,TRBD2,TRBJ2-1,TGTGCCAGCAGCGGGCTGACTAGCGGGACATTCAATGAGCAGTTCTTC,CASSGLTSGTFNEQFF
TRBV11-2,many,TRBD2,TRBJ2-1,TGTGCCAGCAGCACCCAACTAGCGGGCATGGGGAATGAGCAGTTCTTC,CASSTQLAGMGNEQFF
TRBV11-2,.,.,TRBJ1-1,TGTGCCAGCAGCTTAGGTCCGGGGTCCGGGACTGAAGCTTTCTTT,CASSLGPGSGTEAFF
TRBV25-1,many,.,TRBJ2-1,TGTGCCAGCAGTGCGCAGGTTAGCGCCCACCTAGACAATGAGCAGTTCTTC,CASSAQVSAHLDNEQFF
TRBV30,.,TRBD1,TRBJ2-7,TGTGCCTGGATCTCGTACAGGGGTTACGAGCAGTACTTC,CAWISYRGYEQYF
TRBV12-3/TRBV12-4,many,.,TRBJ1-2,TGTGCCAGCAGTAGGAACAGGGTTGGCTACACCTTC,CASSRNRVGYTF
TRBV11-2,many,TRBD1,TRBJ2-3,TGTGCCAGCAGCGGGGACAGGGGGTCAAGGGCAGATACGCAGTATTTT,CASSGDRGSRADTQYF
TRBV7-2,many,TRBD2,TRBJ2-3,TGTGCCAGCAGCTTCGACCGACTAGCGGAGAACACAGATACGCAGTATTTT,CASSFDRLAENTDTQYF
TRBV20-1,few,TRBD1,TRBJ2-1,TGCAGTGTTCCAGGACAGGGTCTCTACAATGAGCAGTTCTTC,CSVPGQGLYNEQFF
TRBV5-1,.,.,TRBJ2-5,TGCGCCAGCAAAGGGGGGGTGCGAGAGACCCAGTACTTC,CASKGGVRETQYF
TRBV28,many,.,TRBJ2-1,TGTGCCAGCACCCCGGGAGACAGGGCAGTCAATGAGCAGTTCTTC,CASTPGDRAVNEQFF
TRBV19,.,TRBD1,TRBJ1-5,TGTGCAACTAGCAGGGGGGTCGAGCAGCCCCAGCATTTT,CATSRGVEQPQHF
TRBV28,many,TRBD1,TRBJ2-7,TGTGCCAGCAGTAACAGGGGGCGCGCCTACGAGCAGTACTTC,CASSNRGRAYEQYF
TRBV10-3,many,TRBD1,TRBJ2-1,TGTGCCATCAGTGACGGACAGGGGGGTGAGCAGTTCTTC,CAISDGQGGEQFF
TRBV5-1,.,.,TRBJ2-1,TGCGCCAGCAGCTTGGCCGGAGAGGTTCGGAATGAGCAGTTCTTC,CASSLAGEVRNEQFF
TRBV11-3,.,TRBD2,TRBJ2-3,TGTGCCAGCAGCTACCCAATCAAAGCGGGAGCGGGAACAGATACGCAGTATTTT,CASSYPIKAGAGTDTQYF
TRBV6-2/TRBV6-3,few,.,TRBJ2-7,TGTGCCAGCACTGACCCTGGCTATGACGAGCAGTACTTC,CASTDPGYDEQYF
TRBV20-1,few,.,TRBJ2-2,TGCAGTGCTAGGGAGGGAGAGTCGAACACCGGGGAGCTGTTTTTT,CSAREGESNTGELFF
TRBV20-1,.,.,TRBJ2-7,TGCAGTCCACCGAGGAAGCAGGTCCTTCCCCCCCACGAGCAGTACTTC,CSPPRKQVLPPHEQYF
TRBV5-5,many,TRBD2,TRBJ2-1,TGTGCCAGCAGCTCCTCGGGGACTAGCGGGTTAAATGAGCAGTTCTTC,CASSSSGTSGLNEQFF
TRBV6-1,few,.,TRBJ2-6,TGTGCCAGCTTTGGTTGGCCCCCCGACGTCCTGACTTTC,CASFGWPPDVLTF
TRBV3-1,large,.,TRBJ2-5,TGTGCCAGCAGCCAAGGCCAGTACCAAGAGACCCAGTACTTC,CASSQGQYQETQYF
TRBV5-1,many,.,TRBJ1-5,TGCGCCAGCAGCCCGCGGGGGGGGCCTCAGCCCCAGCATTTT,CASSPRGGPQPQHF
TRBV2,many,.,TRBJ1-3,TGTGCCAGCGACAACTCTGGAAACACCATATATTTT,CASDNSGNTIYF
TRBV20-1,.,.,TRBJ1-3,TGCAGTGCTAGTCCGGGGGGGGTAGCTGGAAACACCATATATTTT,CSASPGGVAGNTIYF
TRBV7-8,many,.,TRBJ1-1,TGTGCCAGCAGGTGGCAGGGGATGAACACTGAAGCTTTCTTT,CASRWQGMNTEAFF
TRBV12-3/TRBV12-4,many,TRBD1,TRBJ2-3,TGTGCCAGCACCCCGACAGGGACAGATACGCAGTATTTT,CASTPTGTDTQYF
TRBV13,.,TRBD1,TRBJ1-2,TGTGCCAGCAGCCGCGACAGGGTAGACTATGGCTACACCTTC,CASSRDRVDYGYTF
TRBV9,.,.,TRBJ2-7,TGTGCCAGCAGCCCAAGACTTGTAAGCTACGAGCAGTACTTC,CASSPRLVSYEQYF
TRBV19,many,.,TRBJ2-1,TGTGCCAGCGGAGAGGGGGGCCGGCTGATCAATGAGCAGTTCTTC,CASGEGGRLINEQFF
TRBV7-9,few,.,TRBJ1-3,TGTGCCGGAGCGGGCGGAAACACCATATATTTT,CAGAGGNTIYF
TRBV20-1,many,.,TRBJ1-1,TGCAGTGCTAGAGGTATCGGGGGTGAAGCTTTCTTT,CSARGIGGEAFF
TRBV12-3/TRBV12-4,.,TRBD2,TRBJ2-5,TGTGCCAGCAGTTACACTAGCGGGAGCACCCAGTACTTC,CASSYTSGSTQYF
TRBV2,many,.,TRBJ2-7,TGTGCCAGCAGTGAAACTTTAGGGGATGAGCAGTACTTC,CASSETLGDEQYF
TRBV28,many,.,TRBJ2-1,TGTGCCAGCTGCGGGACGTACACCTACAATGAGCAGTTCTTC,CASCGTYTYNEQFF
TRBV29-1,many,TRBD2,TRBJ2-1,TGCAGCGTTGTTTTAGCGGGGGGGCCGTCCTTCATGGAGCAGTTCTTC,CSVVLAGGPSFMEQFF
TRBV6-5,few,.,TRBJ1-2,TGTGCCAGCAGTTACGGAGGGGTCGGCTATGGCTACACCTTC,CASSYGGVGYGYTF
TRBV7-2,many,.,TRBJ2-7,TGTGCCAGCAGCTTACCTGACAGGCCCTACGAGCAGTACTTC,CASSLPDRPYEQYF
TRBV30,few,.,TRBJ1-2,TGTGCCTGCTTGGGGGGGTTCGTCTATGGCTACACCTTC,CACLGGFVYGYTF
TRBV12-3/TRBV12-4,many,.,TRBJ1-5,TGTGCCAGCACCACATGGGGATATAGCAATCAGCCCCAGCATTTT,CASTTWGYSNQPQHF
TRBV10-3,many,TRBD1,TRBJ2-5,TGTGCCATCAGTACAGGGGGCCAGGGCCAAGAGACCCAGTACTTC,CAISTGGQGQETQYF
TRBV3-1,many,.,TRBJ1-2,TGTGCCAGCAGCCAAGCCTTGGAGGGGCGCAACTATGGCTACACCTTC,CASSQALEGRNYGYTF
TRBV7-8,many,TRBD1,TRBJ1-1,TGTGCCAGCAGCACAGGGGGCCTGGGCACTGAAGCTTTCTTT,CASSTGGLGTEAFF
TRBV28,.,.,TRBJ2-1,TGTGCCAGCACGGCAGGTATCGATGAGCAGTTCTTC,CASTAGIDEQFF
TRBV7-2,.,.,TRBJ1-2,TGTGCCAGCAGCTTAGTAGACAGGAACTATGGCTACACCTTC,CASSLVDRNYGYTF